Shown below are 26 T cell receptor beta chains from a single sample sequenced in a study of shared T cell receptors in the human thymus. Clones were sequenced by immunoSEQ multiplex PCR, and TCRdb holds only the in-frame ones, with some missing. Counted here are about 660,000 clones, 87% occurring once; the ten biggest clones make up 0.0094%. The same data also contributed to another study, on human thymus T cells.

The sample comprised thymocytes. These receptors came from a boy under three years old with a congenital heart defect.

The CDR3 region is CASSLGQGREKLFF. The CDR3 nucleotides read TGCGCCAGCAGCCTAGGACAGGGTCGAGAAAAACTGTTTTTT. The gene calls are TRBV4-3 and TRBJ1-4; the match to TRBD1 covers 8 bases. Per the germline V gene, CDR1 is LGHNA and CDR2 is YSLEER. CDR3 length: 14 residues. The V gene end was trimmed by 4 bases and the J gene end by 8 bases; junction bases not matched to a gene: 6.

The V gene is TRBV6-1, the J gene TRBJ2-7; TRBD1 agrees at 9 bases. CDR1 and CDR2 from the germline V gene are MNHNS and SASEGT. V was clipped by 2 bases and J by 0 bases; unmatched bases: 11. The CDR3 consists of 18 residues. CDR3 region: CASSERDRVPTFSYEQYF. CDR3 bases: TGTGCCAGCAGTGAACGGGACAGGGTACCCACCTTCTCCTACGAGCAGTACTTC.

The CDR3: CASSQDDRSGDSPLHF. The CDR3 nucleotides read TGCGCCAGCAGCCAAGATGACAGGTCCGGGGATTCACCCCTCCACTTT. This sequence joins TRBV4-1 and TRBJ1-6, with a tentative D call TRBD1 (6 bases). The germline V gene encodes CDR1 MGHRA and CDR2 YSYEKL. The CDR3 runs to 16 residues. V lost 0 bases to trimming and J lost 8 bases, with 14 bases between them.

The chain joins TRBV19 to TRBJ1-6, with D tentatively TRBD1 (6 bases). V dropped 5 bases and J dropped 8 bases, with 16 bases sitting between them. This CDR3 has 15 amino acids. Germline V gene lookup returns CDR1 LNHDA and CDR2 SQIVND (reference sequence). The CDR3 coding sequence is TGTGCCAGTAGTCCTCAGGGGCGAGACGATTCACCCCTCCACTTT. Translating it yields CASSPQGRDDSPLHF.

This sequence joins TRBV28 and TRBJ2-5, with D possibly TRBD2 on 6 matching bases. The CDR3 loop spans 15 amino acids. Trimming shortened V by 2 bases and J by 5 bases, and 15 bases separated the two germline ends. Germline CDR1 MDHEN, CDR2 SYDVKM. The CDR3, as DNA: TGTGCCAGCAGTTTAGGGTCGGGGGAGTCGGAGACCCAGTACTTC. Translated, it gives CASSLGSGESETQYF.

In DNA form, the CDR3 reads TGTGCCAGCAGCGTAGCTCCCCGGGAGGTCGAGCCCAATGAGCAGTTCTTC. Its protein product is CASSVAPREVEPNEQFF. This rearrangement joins TRBV9 to TRBJ2-1; 7 positions match TRBD2. Germline assignment: CDR1 SGDLS and CDR2 YYNGEE. The CDR3 contains 17 residues. J was trimmed by 6 bases and V by 0 bases; bases with no gene match: 12.

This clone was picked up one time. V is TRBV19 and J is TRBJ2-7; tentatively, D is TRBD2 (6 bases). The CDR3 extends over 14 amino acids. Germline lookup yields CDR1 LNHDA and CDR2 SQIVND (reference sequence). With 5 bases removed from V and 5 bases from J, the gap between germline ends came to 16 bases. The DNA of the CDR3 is TGTGCCAGTAGTTCACTAGCAGTCGGGCACGAGCAGTACTTC. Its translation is CASSSLAVGHEQYF.

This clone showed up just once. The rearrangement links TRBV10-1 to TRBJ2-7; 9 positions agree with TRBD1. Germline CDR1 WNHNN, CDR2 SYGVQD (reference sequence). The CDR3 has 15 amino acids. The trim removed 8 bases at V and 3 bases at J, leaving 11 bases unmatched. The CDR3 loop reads CASLTPGQGNYEQYF. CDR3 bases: TGCGCCAGCCTAACGCCGGGACAGGGAAACTACGAGCAGTACTTC.

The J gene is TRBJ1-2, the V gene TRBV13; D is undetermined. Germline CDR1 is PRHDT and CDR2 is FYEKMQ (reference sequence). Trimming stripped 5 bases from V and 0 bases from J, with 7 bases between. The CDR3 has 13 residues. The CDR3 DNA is TGTGCCAGCAGCCTACGGGCTAACTATGGCTACACCTTC. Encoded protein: CASSLRANYGYTF.

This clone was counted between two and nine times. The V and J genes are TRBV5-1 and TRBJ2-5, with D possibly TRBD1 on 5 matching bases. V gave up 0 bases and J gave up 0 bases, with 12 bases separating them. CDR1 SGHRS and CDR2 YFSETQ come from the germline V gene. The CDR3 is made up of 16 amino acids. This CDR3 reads CASSLAGRVNQETQYF. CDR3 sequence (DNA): TGCGCCAGCAGCTTGGCGGGCAGGGTAAACCAAGAGACCCAGTACTTC.

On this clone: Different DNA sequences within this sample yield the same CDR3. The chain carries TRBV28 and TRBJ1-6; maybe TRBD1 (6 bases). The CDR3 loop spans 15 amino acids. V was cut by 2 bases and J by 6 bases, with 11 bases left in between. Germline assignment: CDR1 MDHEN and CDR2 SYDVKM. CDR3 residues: CASSLTGSGNSPLHF. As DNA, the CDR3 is TGTGCCAGCAGTTTAACAGGGTCCGGTAATTCACCCCTCCACTTT.

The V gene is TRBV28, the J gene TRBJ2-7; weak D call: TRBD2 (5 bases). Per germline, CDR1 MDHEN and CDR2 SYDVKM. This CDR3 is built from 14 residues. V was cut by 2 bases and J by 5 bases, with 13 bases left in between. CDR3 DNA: TGTGCCAGCAGTTTAACCAGGACTGGGGACGAGCAGTACTTC. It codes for CASSLTRTGDEQYF.

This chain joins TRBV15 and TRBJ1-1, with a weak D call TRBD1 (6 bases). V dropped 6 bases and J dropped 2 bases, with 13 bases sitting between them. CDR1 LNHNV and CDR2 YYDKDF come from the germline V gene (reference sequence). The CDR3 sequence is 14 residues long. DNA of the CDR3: TGTGCCACCAGTGGAGAGGACAGCAACACTGAAGCTTTCTTT. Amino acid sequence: CATSGEDSNTEAFF.

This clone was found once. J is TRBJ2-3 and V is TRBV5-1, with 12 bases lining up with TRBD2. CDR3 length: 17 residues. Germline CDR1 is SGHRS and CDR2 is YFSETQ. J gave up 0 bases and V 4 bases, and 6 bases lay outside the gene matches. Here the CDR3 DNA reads TGCGCCAGCAGCCGCCGGCTAGCGGGGGGGAGCACAGATACGCAGTATTTT. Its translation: CASSRRLAGGSTDTQYF. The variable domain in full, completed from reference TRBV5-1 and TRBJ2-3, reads KAGVTQTPRYLIKTRGQQVTLSCSPISGHRSVSWYQQTPGQGLQFLFEYFSETQRNKGNFPGRFSGRQFSNSRSEMNVSTLELGDSALYLCASSRRLAGGSTDTQYFGPGTRLTVL.

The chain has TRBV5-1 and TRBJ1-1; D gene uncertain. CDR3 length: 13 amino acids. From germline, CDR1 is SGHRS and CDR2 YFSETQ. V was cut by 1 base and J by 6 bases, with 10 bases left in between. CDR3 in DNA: TGCGCCAGCAGCTTGACCGGGTTCGCTGAAGCTTTCTTT. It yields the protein CASSLTGFAEAFF. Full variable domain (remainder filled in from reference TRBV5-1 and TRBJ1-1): KAGVTQTPRYLIKTRGQQVTLSCSPISGHRSVSWYQQTPGQGLQFLFEYFSETQRNKGNFPGRFSGRQFSNSRSEMNVSTLELGDSALYLCASSLTGFAEAFFGQGTRLTVV.

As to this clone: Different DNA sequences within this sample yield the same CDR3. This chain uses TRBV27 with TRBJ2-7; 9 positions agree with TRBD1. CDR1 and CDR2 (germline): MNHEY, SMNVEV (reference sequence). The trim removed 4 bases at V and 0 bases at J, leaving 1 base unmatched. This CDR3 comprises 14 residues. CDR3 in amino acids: CASSSTGGSYEQYF. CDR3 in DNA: TGTGCCAGCAGTTCGACAGGGGGCTCCTACGAGCAGTACTTC.

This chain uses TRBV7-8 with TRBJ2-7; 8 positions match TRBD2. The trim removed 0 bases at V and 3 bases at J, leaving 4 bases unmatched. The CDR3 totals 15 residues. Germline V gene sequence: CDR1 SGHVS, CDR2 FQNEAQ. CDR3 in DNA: TGTGCCAGCAGCTTAGCGGTAGCGGGATTCTACGAGCAGTACTTC. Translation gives CASSLAVAGFYEQYF. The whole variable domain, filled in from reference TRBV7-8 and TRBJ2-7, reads GAGVSQSPRYKVAKRGQDVALRCDPISGHVSLFWYQQALGQGPEFLTYFQNEAQLDKSGLPSDRFFAERPEGSVSTLKIQRTQQEDSAVYLCASSLAVAGFYEQYFGPGTRLTVT.

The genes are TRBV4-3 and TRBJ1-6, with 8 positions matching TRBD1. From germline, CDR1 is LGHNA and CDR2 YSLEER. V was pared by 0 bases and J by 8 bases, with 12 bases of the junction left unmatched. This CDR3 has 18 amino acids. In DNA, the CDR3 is TGCGCCAGCAGCCAAGATTCCGGGACAGGCGGTTCGTATTCACCCCTCCACTTT. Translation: CASSQDSGTGGSYSPLHF.

This CDR3 is CASSPTSGSGHEQFF. CDR3 in DNA: TGTGCCAGCTCACCCACTAGCGGGAGCGGGCATGAGCAGTTCTTC. The chain uses TRBV18 and TRBJ2-1; 11 bases are shared with TRBD2. Germline loops: CDR1 KGHSH, CDR2 LQKENI. Germline trimming cut 3 bases from V and 8 bases from J; bases unmatched to any gene: 6. The CDR3 covers 15 residues.

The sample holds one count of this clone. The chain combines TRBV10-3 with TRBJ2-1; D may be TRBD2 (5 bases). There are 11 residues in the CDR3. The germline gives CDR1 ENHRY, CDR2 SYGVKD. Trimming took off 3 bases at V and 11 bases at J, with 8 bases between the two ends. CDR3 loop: CAISDGVKQFF. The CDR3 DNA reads TGTGCCATCAGTGACGGGGTTAAGCAGTTCTTC.

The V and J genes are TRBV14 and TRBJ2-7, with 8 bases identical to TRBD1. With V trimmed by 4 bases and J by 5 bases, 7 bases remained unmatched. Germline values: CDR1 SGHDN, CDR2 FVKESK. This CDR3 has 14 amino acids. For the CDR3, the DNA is TGTGCCAGCAGCCGTAGGACAGGGACTCACGAGCAGTACTTC. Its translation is CASSRRTGTHEQYF.

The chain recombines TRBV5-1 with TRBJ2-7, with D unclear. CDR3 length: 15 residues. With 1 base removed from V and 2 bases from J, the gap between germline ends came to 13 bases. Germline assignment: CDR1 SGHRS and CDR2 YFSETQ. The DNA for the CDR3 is TGCGCCAGCAGCTTGTTCCTACTATCTACCTACGAGCAGTACTTC. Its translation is CASSLFLLSTYEQYF. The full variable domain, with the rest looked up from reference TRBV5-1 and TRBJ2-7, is KAGVTQTPRYLIKTRGQQVTLSCSPISGHRSVSWYQQTPGQGLQFLFEYFSETQRNKGNFPGRFSGRQFSNSRSEMNVSTLELGDSALYLCASSLFLLSTYEQYFGPGTRLTVT.

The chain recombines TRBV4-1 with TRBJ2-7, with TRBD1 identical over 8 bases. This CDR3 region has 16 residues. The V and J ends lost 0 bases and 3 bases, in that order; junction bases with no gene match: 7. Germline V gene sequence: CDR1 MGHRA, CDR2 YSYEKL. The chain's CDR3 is CASSQDGTGGDYEQYF. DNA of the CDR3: TGCGCCAGCAGCCAAGACGGTACAGGGGGAGACTACGAGCAGTACTTC.

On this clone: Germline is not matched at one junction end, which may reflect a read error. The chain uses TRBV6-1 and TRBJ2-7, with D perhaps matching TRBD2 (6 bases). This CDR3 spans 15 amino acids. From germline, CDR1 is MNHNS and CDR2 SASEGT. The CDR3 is CASSEARDSSGRWDF. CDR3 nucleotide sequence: TGTGCCAGCAGTGAAGCTCGGGACTCGAGTGGACGGTGGGACTTC.

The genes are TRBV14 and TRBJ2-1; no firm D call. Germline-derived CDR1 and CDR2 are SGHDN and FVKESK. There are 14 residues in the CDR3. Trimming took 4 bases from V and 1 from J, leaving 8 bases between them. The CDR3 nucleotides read TGTGCCAGCAGCCCGGGTACTTCCTACAATGAGCAGTTCTTC. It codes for CASSPGTSYNEQFF.

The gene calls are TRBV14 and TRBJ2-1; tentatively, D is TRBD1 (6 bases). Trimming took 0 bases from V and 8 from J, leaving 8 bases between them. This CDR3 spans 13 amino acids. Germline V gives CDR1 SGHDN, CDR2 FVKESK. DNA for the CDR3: TGTGCCAGCAGCCAAGAAACAGGGTATGAGCAGTTCTTC. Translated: CASSQETGYEQFF. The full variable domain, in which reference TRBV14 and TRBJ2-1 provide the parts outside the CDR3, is EAGVTQFPSHSVIEKGQTVTLRCDPISGHDNLYWYRRVMGKEIKFLLHFVKESKQDESGMPNNRFLAERTGGTYSTLKVQPAELEDSGVYFCASSQETGYEQFFGPGTRLTVL.